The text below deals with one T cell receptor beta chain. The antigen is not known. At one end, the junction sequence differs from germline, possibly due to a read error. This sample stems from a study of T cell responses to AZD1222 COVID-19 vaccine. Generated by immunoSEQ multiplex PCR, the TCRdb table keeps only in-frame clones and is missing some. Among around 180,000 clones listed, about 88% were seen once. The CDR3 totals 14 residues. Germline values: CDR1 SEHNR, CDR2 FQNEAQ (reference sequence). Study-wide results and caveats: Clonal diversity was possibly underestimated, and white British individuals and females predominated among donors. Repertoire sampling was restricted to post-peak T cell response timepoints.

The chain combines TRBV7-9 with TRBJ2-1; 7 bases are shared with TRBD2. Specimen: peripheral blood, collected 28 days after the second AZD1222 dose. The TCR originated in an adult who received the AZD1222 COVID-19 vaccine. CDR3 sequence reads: CASSLAVSYNEQFF. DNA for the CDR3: TGTGCCAGCAGCCTAGCGGTCTCCTACAATGAGCAGTTCTTC.